This section outlines one TCR beta chain sequence together with its context. This specimen belongs to a study of blood T cell repertoires in COVID-19. Study details: Acute and convalescent COVID-19 samples came from the United States, Italy and Spain.

The germline V gene has CDR1 SEHNR and CDR2 FQNEAQ (reference sequence). The CDR3 contains 15 residues. The ends were cut back, 4 bases at V and 3 bases at J, with 12 bases in the middle. In the authors' methods: Researchers report that nucleated cell counts were estimated from reference gene primer amplification. TCRdb's table, derived via immunoSEQ multiplex PCR, lists solely in-frame clones and lacks some. V, J and clone size are those of that table, while D and trimming were read from the DNA. The sample lists about 170,000 clones; 86% were seen once. The chain couples TRBV7-9 to TRBJ1-4, with D possibly being TRBD1 (6 bases). The material sequenced was peripheral blood. This sequence originates from a woman aged 55-70 years with COVID-19, enrolled during active disease. CDR3 amino acids: CASSSRGLSNEKLFF. CDR3 nucleotides: TGTGCCAGCAGCTCGAGGGGGTTGTCTAATGAAAAACTGTTTTTT.